These 4 T cell receptor beta chains originate from one sample sequenced in a study of blood T cell repertoires in COVID-19. Method: immunoSEQ multiplex PCR; TCRdb's copy keeps in-frame clones and lacks some. Among 120,000 or so clones, 80% to 85% were seen once, and the ten largest hold roughly an eighth. The sample was peripheral blood. Source of these receptors: a woman aged 25-40 years who had recovered from COVID-19.

The sample holds one count of this clone. The V and J genes are TRBV3-1 (or the pseudogene TRBV3-2) and TRBJ2-1; the match to TRBD2 covers 9 bases. The germline V gene has CDR1 LGHDT and CDR2 YNNKEL (reference sequence). The CDR3 contains 18 residues. Trimming at V came to 5 bases and at J to 4 bases, leaving 15 bases not matched to a gene. As DNA, the CDR3 is TGTGCCAGCAGCTTAAGACGGTGGCGGGAGGGGGCTTACAATGAGCAGTTCTTC. It translates to CASSLRRWREGAYNEQFF.

This clone was counted between two and nine times. The V and J genes are TRBV9 and TRBJ1-1; TRBD1 matches at 11 bases. Germline assignment: CDR1 SGDLS and CDR2 YYNGEE. V was clipped by 2 bases and J by 5 bases; unmatched bases: 8. CDR3 size: 16 residues. Written as DNA, the CDR3 is TGTGCCAGCAGCGTCATCGGACAGGGGGCAAGGACTGAAGCTTTCTTT. This encodes CASSVIGQGARTEAFF.

The rearrangement uses TRBV20-1 and TRBJ1-1, with D hard to call. Trimming removed 6 bases from V and 2 bases from J, with 7 bases in between. Germline lookup yields CDR1 DFQATT and CDR2 SNEGSKA (reference sequence). CDR3 length equals 11 residues. The CDR3 sequence is CSASRNTEAFF. The DNA of the CDR3 is TGCAGTGCGTCGAGAAACACTGAAGCTTTCTTT.

This chain links TRBV5-4 with TRBJ1-1, with D perhaps TRBD1 (5 bases). CDR3 length equals 12 residues. The germline gives CDR1 SGHNT, CDR2 YYREEE (reference sequence). V was cut by 3 bases and J by 8 bases, with 11 bases left in between. CDR3 bases: TGTGCCAGCAGCTATCAGGGCCGGGAAGCTTTCTTT. It encodes CASSYQGREAFF.